The next 20 T cell receptor beta chains were all read from a single sample in a study of metastatic and nonmetastatic thyroid tumors. MiXCR reprocessed the PCR reads for TCRdb. The table has about 4,100 clones, 35% seen once. Thyroid surgery took place with no prior treatment in any patient. Sequenced material: adjacent normal tissue. The source of these receptors is a male donor with papillary thyroid cancer or a benign thyroid nodule (not recorded which). Some clones in this sample may be carry-over from other donors' samples.

The J gene is TRBJ2-7, the V gene TRBV6-2 or TRBV6-3; 7 nucleotides align to TRBD2. The CDR3 is made up of 15 amino acids. Germline CDR1 MNHEY, CDR2 SVGEGT. After removal of 1 base from V and 2 bases from J, the junction contained 5 bases not matched to a gene. The CDR3 coding sequence is TGTGCCAGCAGTTACTGGGCTAGCGGCCCCTACGAGCAGTACTTC. Residues: CASSYWASGPYEQYF.

About this clone: Since a far larger clone is one base different, this is likely a read error. The chain is built from TRBV28 and TRBJ2-3; TRBD2 matches at 7 bases. Looked up from germline, CDR1 is MDHEN and CDR2 is SYDVKM. The CDR3 contains 14 residues. CDR3: CGSRLRLAADTQYF. CDR3 nucleotide sequence: TGTGGCAGCAGATTACGACTAGCCGCAGATACGCAGTATTTT.

The chain employs TRBV20-1 and TRBJ2-2, with 9 bases lining up with TRBD2. The CDR3 totals 17 residues. The germline V gene has CDR1 DFQATT and CDR2 SNEGSKA (reference sequence). Trimming took 4 bases from V and 2 from J; bases not matched to a gene: 11. The CDR3 region has the DNA TGCAGTGCTATAGTTGGCCTAGCGGGAATTAACACCGGGGAGCTGTTTTTT. Its protein product is CSAIVGLAGINTGELFF.

V usage is TRBV30 and J usage is TRBJ1-2; a weak D match, TRBD1 (6 bases). This CDR3 region has 13 residues. Per the germline V gene, CDR1 is GTSNPN and CDR2 is SVGIG (reference sequence). V was clipped by 0 bases and J by 8 bases, with 13 bases between them. The CDR3 is CAWSVTGGGGYTF. CDR3 sequence (DNA): TGTGCCTGGAGTGTAACCGGGGGCGGGGGCTACACCTTC.

By share, this clone ranks as medium-sized. This chain links TRBV19 with TRBJ1-5; maybe TRBD1 (6 bases). V was cut by 7 bases and J by 0 bases, with 16 bases left in between. Germline CDR1 is LNHDA and CDR2 is SQIVND (reference sequence). The CDR3 covers 16 residues. CDR3 protein: CASTPGRTASNQPQHF. The CDR3 bases are TGTGCCAGTACCCCCGGTCGGACAGCTAGCAATCAGCCCCAGCATTTT.

The chain links TRBV5-1 to TRBJ2-7; tentative D call: TRBD2 (6 bases). This CDR3 is 16 amino acids long. Trimming took 0 bases from V and 0 from J, leaving 13 bases between them. The V gene's germline CDR1 is SGHRS and CDR2 YFSETQ. Written as DNA, the CDR3 is TGCGCCAGCAGCTTGGTCGGGGGAAGGACCTCCTACGAGCAGTACTTC. The encoded protein is CASSLVGGRTSYEQYF.

The gene calls are TRBV11-2 and TRBJ1-1, with unresolved D. V gave up 1 base and J gave up 5 bases, with 11 bases separating them. Germline CDR1 reads SGHAT; CDR2 reads FQNNGV. The CDR3 runs 14 residues. This chain's CDR3 is CASSLVAGRTEAFF. In nucleotides, the CDR3 is TGTGCCAGCAGCTTAGTCGCGGGGAGGACTGAAGCTTTCTTT.

The table lists this clone with many counts. The chain combines TRBV4-2 with TRBJ2-1, with 8 bases identical to TRBD1. With V trimmed by 1 base and J by 2 bases, 1 base remained unmatched. CDR1 is LGHNA and CDR2 is YNFKEQ in the germline V gene. The CDR3 sequence is 15 residues long. CDR3 DNA sequence: TGTGCCAGCAGCCAAGGACAGGGGCCCTACAATGAGCAGTTCTTC. This encodes CASSQGQGPYNEQFF.

This clone was picked up a small number of times. CDR3 bases: TGTGCCAGCAGTTTCAACCCTGACACTGAAGCTTTCTTT. Encoded protein: CASSFNPDTEAFF. V usage is TRBV12-3 or TRBV12-4 and J usage is TRBJ1-1; no clear D. This CDR3 contains 13 residues. Deletions cut 3 bases from V and 3 bases from J, with 8 bases between.

This clone was found a few times. The chain joins TRBV7-2 to TRBJ2-1, with D unresolved. V gave up 4 bases and J gave up 7 bases, with 5 bases separating them. The CDR3 runs 11 residues. Germline values: CDR1 SGHTA, CDR2 FQGNSA. CDR3 nucleotide sequence: TGTGCCAGCAGCTCCCGTAATGAGCAGTTCTTC. Its protein is CASSSRNEQFF. Full variable domain (rest looked up from reference TRBV7-2 and TRBJ2-1): GAGVSQSPSNKVTEKGKDVELRCDPISGHTALYWYRQSLGQGLEFLIYFQGNSAPDKSGLPSDRFSAERTGGSVSTLTIQRTQQEDSAVYLCASSSRNEQFFGPGTRLTVL.

The V and J genes are TRBV30 and TRBJ1-2; tentative D call: TRBD1 (5 bases). CDR1 is GTSNPN and CDR2 is SVGIG in the germline V gene (reference sequence). CDR3 size: 11 residues. V shed 3 bases and J shed 4 bases, with 6 bases lying between them. CDR3 region: CAWRGTYGYTF. The CDR3 DNA is TGTGCCTGGAGAGGGACCTATGGCTACACCTTC.

V usage is TRBV11-2 and J usage is TRBJ2-3; possibly TRBD2 for D (5 bases). Per the germline V gene, CDR1 is SGHAT and CDR2 is FQNNGV. The CDR3 consists of 17 residues. The V end lost 5 bases, the J end lost 3 bases, and 21 bases lay between the germline ends. CDR3: CASSPESGITRTDTQYF. The CDR3 nucleotides read TGTGCCAGCAGCCCCGAGTCGGGGATCACACGGACAGATACGCAGTATTTT.

The chain recombines TRBV11-2 with TRBJ1-5; D unresolved. Trimming shortened V by 5 bases and J by 9 bases, and 23 bases separated the two germline ends. The CDR3 contains 16 residues. The germline CDR1 and CDR2 sequences are SGHAT and FQNNGV. CDR3: CASSDTVARAQRPQHF. The CDR3 DNA is TGTGCCAGCAGCGACACCGTGGCAAGGGCCCAGAGGCCCCAGCATTTT.

This clone appeared a few times. This chain links TRBV12-5 with TRBJ2-1; 8 bases map to TRBD2. The CDR3 sequence is 15 residues long. CDR1 is LGHNT and CDR2 is FRNRAP in the germline V gene. J was trimmed by 3 bases and V by 6 bases; bases with no gene match: 7. The CDR3 nucleotides are TGTGCTAGTGGCCAAGCGGGAGACTTCTACAATGAGCAGTTCTTC. Its translation is CASGQAGDFYNEQFF.

In this sample, this clone turned up a few times. V gene TRBV28 combines with J gene TRBJ1-6; 9 bases are shared with TRBD1. Germline V gene sequence: CDR1 MDHEN, CDR2 SYDVKM. The CDR3 loop spans 16 amino acids. With V trimmed by 6 bases and J by 7 bases, 10 bases remained unmatched. The chain's CDR3 is CASRITPTGGNSPLHF. In nucleotides, the CDR3 is TGTGCCAGCAGAATCACCCCGACAGGGGGGAATTCACCCCTCCACTTT.

The chain links TRBV20-1 to TRBJ2-7; 8 positions agree with TRBD1. Trimming took 6 bases from V and 4 from J; bases not matched to a gene: 8. In germline, CDR1 is DFQATT, CDR2 SNEGSKA (reference sequence). The CDR3 sequence is 13 residues long. As DNA, the CDR3 is TGCAGTGCAACCGACAGGGGTCTTTACGAGCAGTACTTC. Its translation is CSATDRGLYEQYF.

The gene calls are TRBV12-3 or TRBV12-4 and TRBJ2-1, with 8 bases identical to TRBD2. The CDR3 has 14 amino acids. J lost 9 bases, V lost 7 bases, and 11 bases had no gene match. The CDR3 nucleotides read TGTGCCAGCAACTTCCGTGGCGGGAGGCGTGAGCAGTTCTTC. Translation gives CASNFRGGRREQFF.

Turning to this clone: The junction departs from germline at one end; a sequencing error may be responsible. In DNA, the CDR3 is TGCGCCAGCAGCTCGACTAGCGGGAGCTACGGGCAGTACTTC. This gives the protein CASSSTSGSYGQYF. The chain links TRBV5-1 to TRBJ2-7; 12 bases line up with TRBD2. Per germline, CDR1 SGHRS and CDR2 YFSETQ. The CDR3 sequence is 14 residues long.

This clone ranks as large. The chain uses TRBV30 and TRBJ1-3, with TRBD1 identical over 7 bases. The V gene's germline CDR1 is GTSNPN and CDR2 SVGIG (reference sequence). After removal of 3 bases from V and 0 bases from J, the junction contained 2 bases not matched to a gene. This CDR3 is built from 14 residues. The CDR3 reads CAWRDRSSGNTIYF. The CDR3 nucleotides are TGTGCCTGGAGGGACAGGAGCTCTGGAAACACCATATATTTT.

This clone has just a few counts. The chain carries TRBV20-1 and TRBJ1-3, with 10 bases identical to TRBD1. Germline V gene data show CDR1 as DFQATT and CDR2 as SNEGSKA (reference sequence). The CDR3 length is 14 residues. V gave up 6 bases and J gave up 4 bases; unmatched junction bases: 6. The CDR3 sequence is CSALGQGVGNTIYF. CDR3 DNA: TGCAGTGCCTTAGGACAGGGGGTCGGAAACACCATATATTTT.